The T cell receptor (beta chain) described here comes from a study of OX40 agonist ivuxolimab in advanced cancers. Study background: Clinicians treated patients with ivuxolimab, an agonistic anti-OX40 (CD134) antibody. It was permissible to have had prior anti-PD-1, anti-PD-L1 or anti-CTLA-4 therapy, and approximately 40% had some. Whole-study results and caveats: CD8+ T cells were the subset that, on average, had more expanded clones than CD4+. At 0.1 to 3.0 mg/kg, clonal expansion of CD4+ and CD8+ blood T cells had occurred by week 6.

Using immunoSEQ multiplex PCR, the repertoire was profiled, and TCRdb retains in-frame clones only, with some absent. The table has 40,000 to 45,000 clones, over 80% seen once. In the case of this clone: The antigen remains unidentified.

V gave up 1 base and J gave up 3 bases, with 5 bases separating them. The CDR3 extends over 13 amino acids. The germline V gene encodes CDR1 SGHDN and CDR2 FVKESK. The specimen was CD4+ or CD8+ T cells sorted from blood, collected in a trial of the OX40 agonist ivuxolimab. The TCR was taken from an adult with an advanced solid tumor such as melanoma, head and neck, liver or kidney cancer. The V gene is TRBV14, the J gene TRBJ2-3; D unclear. CDR3 sequence: CASSQAGTDTQYF. The CDR3, as DNA: TGTGCCAGCAGCCAAGCCGGGACAGATACGCAGTATTTT.